The entry that follows covers one TCR beta chain sequence. The CDR3 runs to 15 residues. Germline V gene sequence: CDR1 LGHDT, CDR2 YNNKEL (reference sequence). The V gene lost 4 bases and the J gene lost 0 bases, with 13 bases spanning the gap. The source of the sample is a study of blood T cell repertoires in COVID-19. Method: immunoSEQ multiplex PCR; TCRdb's copy keeps in-frame clones and lacks some. The sample consists of roughly 250,000 clones, approximately 84% of them appearing once. The sequenced sample was PBMCs or T cells enriched from blood (not recorded which). This clonotype was sampled from a middle-aged woman with acute COVID-19. V is TRBV3-1 (or the pseudogene TRBV3-2) and J is TRBJ2-7; a weak D match, TRBD2 (6 bases). The CDR3 protein is CASSLGTFFSYEQYF. CDR3 bases: TGTGCCAGCAGCCTAGGGACTTTTTTCTCCTACGAGCAGTACTTC.